This T cell receptor beta chain was observed in a study of blood T cell repertoires in COVID-19. Study information: Italy, Spain and the United States were the sources of the convalescent and acute COVID-19 samples. The analysed material was cDNA or gDNA that came from T cells, B-cell-depleted T cells, or PBMCs.

In this sample, this clone turned up once. The CDR3 spans 16 residues. The germline V gene has CDR1 MNHEY and CDR2 SVGEGT. With V trimmed by 2 bases and J by 0 bases, 5 bases remained unmatched. In the authors' methods: Amplification of reference gene primers provided the estimated nucleated cell counts. Clones were sequenced by immunoSEQ multiplex PCR, and TCRdb holds only the in-frame ones, with some missing. For V, J and clone size, that table is used; D and trimming come from the DNA. The data contain about 230,000 clones, roughly 80% of them singletons. The source of this sequence is a woman aged 80 or older with acute or convalescent COVID-19. Source material: peripheral blood. The rearrangement links TRBV6-2 or TRBV6-3 to TRBJ2-7; the match to TRBD1 covers 9 bases. The DNA of the CDR3 is TGTGCCAGCAGTTACGCGACAGGGGGATACTCCTACGAGCAGTACTTC. It encodes CASSYATGGYSYEQYF.